This entry is about one T cell receptor (beta chain). Its specificity is unknown. RNA transcripts served as the template for amplifying TCR beta CDR3 regions. HTBI primers were used for first-round RT-PCR of the TCR CDR3. A single record per CDR3 protein comes from TCRdb applying MiXCR to the multiplex PCR reads. The data show 330,000 or so distinct CDR3 sequences, around 20% seen once. These data belong to a study of T cells in Graves' hyperthyroidism and ophthalmopathy. The overall study: Before treatment of any kind, peripheral blood was taken at initial diagnosis. General study points: Blood held most thyroid clonotypes expanded above 0.001 frequency.

Exclusions: uncontrolled infection, other autoimmune disease, pregnancy, lactation. The PBMCs were sourced from fresh peripheral blood (more than 9 ml). The sample comprised blood. This TCR came from a man in his fifties or sixties with Graves' ophthalmopathy.

The CDR3 nucleotides read TGCAGTACTACAGGGAGTGCTGAAGCTTTCTTT. As protein: CSTTGSAEAFF. This chain uses TRBV20-1 with TRBJ1-1, with a possible D match to TRBD1 (6 bases). V was shortened by 8 bases and J by 6 bases, with 13 bases between the two germline ends. The germline V gene has CDR1 DFQATT and CDR2 SNEGSKA (reference sequence). CDR3 length equals 11 residues.